Following are 20 T cell receptor beta chains from one sample sequenced in a study of cytomegalovirus exposure and HLA in healthy donors. Only in-frame clones appear in the TCRdb table, and some are missing; sequencing was by immunoSEQ multiplex PCR. The data contain 160,000 or so clones, 86% of them singletons. Sequenced material: PBMCs. Receptors originate from a man younger than 35 in good health and CMV-seropositive.

V gene TRBV2 combines with J gene TRBJ1-5; TRBD1 aligns across 9 bases. Germline V lookup: CDR1 SNHLY, CDR2 FYNNEI. CDR3 length: 14 residues. The J segment lost 3 bases and the V segment lost 6 bases, leaving 3 bases of the junction unmatched. The CDR3 protein is CASSQQGANQPQHF. CDR3 nucleotide sequence: TGTGCCAGCAGCCAACAGGGGGCCAATCAGCCCCAGCATTTT. The whole variable domain, remainder taken from reference TRBV2 and TRBJ1-5, is EPEVTQTPSHQVTQMGQEVILRCVPISNHLYFYWYRQILGQKVEFLVSFYNNEISEKSEIFDDQFSVERPDGSNFTLKIRSTKLEDSAMYFCASSQQGANQPQHFGDGTRLSIL.

This rearrangement joins TRBV15 to TRBJ1-1; the D gene is possibly TRBD1 (6 bases). Germline assignment: CDR1 LNHNV and CDR2 YYDKDF (reference sequence). The CDR3 is 15 amino acids. V was trimmed by 0 bases and J by 2 bases, leaving 10 bases between them. Here the CDR3 reads CATSRDRGLNTEAFF. The CDR3 region has the DNA TGTGCCACCAGCAGAGACAGGGGCCTTAACACTGAAGCTTTCTTT.

The chain links TRBV27 to TRBJ2-2; D is possibly TRBD2 (5 bases). The CDR3 runs to 12 residues. V lost 11 bases, J lost 6 bases, and 13 bases lay in between. CDR1 MNHEY and CDR2 SMNVEV come from the germline V gene (reference sequence). CDR3 sequence (DNA): TGTGCCGTGGGAGTAGGATCCGGGGAGCTGTTTTTT. It encodes CAVGVGSGELFF.

The chain combines TRBV7-3 with TRBJ2-3; 7 nucleotides agree with TRBD2. Germline values: CDR1 SGHTA, CDR2 FQGTGA. This CDR3 region has 14 residues. Trimming cost V 3 bases and J 3 bases; bases outside gene matches: 3. The CDR3 is CASSLAGLTDTQYF. DNA of the CDR3: TGTGCCAGCAGCTTGGCGGGACTAACAGATACGCAGTATTTT.

The chain carries TRBV5-1 and TRBJ1-2; D ambiguous. The germline V gene encodes CDR1 SGHRS and CDR2 YFSETQ. The CDR3 runs 14 residues. With 0 bases removed from V and 0 bases from J, the gap between germline ends came to 6 bases. The CDR3 region is CASSLGTTNYGYTF. CDR3 nucleotides: TGCGCCAGCAGCTTGGGCACAACTAACTATGGCTACACCTTC.

The V and J genes are TRBV15 and TRBJ2-7; perhaps TRBD2 as D (5 bases). The CDR3 is 14 residues long. Trimming removed 0 bases at V and 4 bases at J, with 10 bases between. Germline CDR1 is LNHNV and CDR2 is YYDKDF (reference sequence). CDR3 DNA sequence: TGTGCCACCAGCAGAGATCGGGGAGCTTACGAGCAGTACTTC. This encodes CATSRDRGAYEQYF.

V and J are TRBV6-5 and TRBJ2-3, with D tentatively TRBD2 (6 bases). The CDR3 is 15 residues long. V lost 7 bases and J lost 2, with 16 bases in between. Germline V gene sequence: CDR1 MNHEY, CDR2 SVGAGI. This chain's CDR3 is CASTIRGFPTDTQYF. The CDR3 nucleotides read TGTGCCAGCACCATACGGGGGTTCCCCACAGATACGCAGTATTTT.

The rearrangement uses TRBV6-4 and TRBJ2-2, with TRBD1 matching 7 bases. V dropped 4 bases and J dropped 3; count of bases not matched to a gene: 5. CDR1 and CDR2 from the germline V gene are MRHNA and SNTAGT. This CDR3 spans 15 amino acids. The CDR3 DNA follows: TGTGCCAGCAGTGCAACAGGGGCGGACACCGGGGAGCTGTTTTTT. Protein product: CASSATGADTGELFF.

This clone was picked up a small number of times. V and J are TRBV7-8 and TRBJ2-2, with D maybe TRBD2 (5 bases). Per the germline V gene, CDR1 is SGHVS and CDR2 is FQNEAQ. CDR3 length equals 13 residues. The ends were cut back, 5 bases at V and 6 bases at J, with 10 bases in the middle. DNA of the CDR3: TGTGCCAGCAGCCCAGGACTTCCCGGGGAGCTGTTTTTT. It is translated as CASSPGLPGELFF.

The gene calls are TRBV28 and TRBJ2-1, with 8 positions matching TRBD2. The CDR3 totals 13 residues. Germline values: CDR1 MDHEN, CDR2 SYDVKM. The DNA of the CDR3 is TGTGCAGAAGCGGGAGAAGGCTACAATGAGCAGTTCTTC. This gives the protein CAEAGEGYNEQFF. The whole variable domain, remainder taken from reference TRBV28 and TRBJ2-1, is DVKVTQSSRYLVKRTGEKVFLECVQDMDHENMFWYRQDPGLGLRLIYFSYDVKMKEKGDIPEGYSVSREKKERFSLILESASTNQTSMYLCAEAGEGYNEQFFGPGTRLTVL.

This chain connects TRBV15 to TRBJ1-1; D is unresolved. The V gene lost 1 base and the J gene lost 8 bases, with 5 bases spanning the gap. The CDR3 contains 11 residues. Germline CDR1 is LNHNV and CDR2 is YYDKDF (reference sequence). The CDR3 protein is CATSRATEAFF. CDR3 bases: TGTGCCACCAGCAGAGCTACGGAAGCTTTCTTT.

In this sample, this clone turned up a few times. This chain connects TRBV25-1 to TRBJ1-2, with D hard to call. Trimming took off 5 bases at V and 4 bases at J, with 8 bases between the two ends. There are 12 residues in the CDR3. Germline CDR1 and CDR2: MGHDK and SYGVNS. For the CDR3, the DNA is TGTGCCAGCAGTTTTCATAGCTATGGCTACACCTTC. Translated, it gives CASSFHSYGYTF.

J is TRBJ2-6 and V is TRBV28; tentatively, D is TRBD2 (6 bases). Germline V gene sequence: CDR1 MDHEN, CDR2 SYDVKM. This CDR3 is built from 15 residues. The V end lost 6 bases, the J end lost 0 bases, and 9 bases lay between the germline ends. The CDR3 sequence is CASSRDSSGANVLTF. In nucleotides, the CDR3 is TGTGCCAGCAGCCGGGACTCCTCTGGGGCCAACGTCCTGACTTTC.

The chain is built from TRBV30 and TRBJ1-2; D gene unclear. V was clipped by 5 bases and J by 10 bases, with 17 bases between them. The CDR3 has 12 amino acids. Germline CDR1 is GTSNPN and CDR2 is SVGIG (reference sequence). The CDR3 reads CAWDPSGLAYTF. DNA of the CDR3: TGTGCCTGGGACCCATCAGGTCTTGCCTACACCTTC.

The V call is TRBV6-6, the J call TRBJ2-5, with 10 bases that match TRBD2. This CDR3 has 15 amino acids. From germline, CDR1 is MNHNY and CDR2 SVGAGI (reference sequence). V lost 0 bases to trimming and J lost 4 bases; unmatched junction nucleotides: 2. This chain's CDR3 is CASSYSASGGETQYF. CDR3 nucleotide sequence: TGTGCCAGCAGTTACTCGGCTAGCGGGGGAGAGACCCAGTACTTC.

This clone was detected a few times. V gene TRBV19 combines with J gene TRBJ2-2; maybe TRBD2 (6 bases). Trimming removed 1 base at V and 3 bases at J, with 15 bases between. Germline-derived CDR1 and CDR2 are LNHDA and SQIVND (reference sequence). The CDR3 loop spans 17 amino acids. The CDR3, as DNA: TGTGCCAGTAGTATAGTCGGGGGACCCGAGGACACCGGGGAGCTGTTTTTT. This encodes CASSIVGGPEDTGELFF.

The count of this clone is one. The V and J genes are TRBV29-1 and TRBJ1-1; 7 bases line up with TRBD1. The CDR3 length is 14 residues. Germline-derived CDR1 and CDR2 are SQVTM and ANQGSEA. With V trimmed by 6 bases and J by 4 bases, 11 bases remained unmatched. The CDR3 sequence is CSVPGTALGTEAFF. DNA of the CDR3: TGCAGCGTCCCAGGGACAGCCCTGGGCACTGAAGCTTTCTTT. The full variable domain, rest sourced from reference TRBV29-1 and TRBJ1-1, is SAVISQKPSRDICQRGTSLTIQCQVDSQVTMMFWYRQQPGQSLTLIATANQGSEATYESGFVIDKFPISRPNLTFSTLTVSNMSPEDSSIYLCSVPGTALGTEAFFGQGTRLTVV.

The J gene is TRBJ2-1, the V gene TRBV29-1; TRBD2 aligns across 10 bases. J gave up 5 bases and V 2 bases, and 9 bases lay outside the gene matches. Germline lookup yields CDR1 SQVTM and CDR2 ANQGSEA. The CDR3 contains 16 residues. CDR3 nucleotides: TGCAGCGTTGAATCTCGAGCGGGAGGGTGGGACAATGAGCAGTTCTTC. Its translation: CSVESRAGGWDNEQFF.

This chain uses TRBV5-4 with TRBJ1-2, with TRBD1 matching over 8 bases. The V and J ends lost 4 bases and 4 bases, in that order; junction bases with no gene match: 6. The CDR3 consists of 14 residues. Germline V gene sequence: CDR1 SGHNT, CDR2 YYREEE (reference sequence). CDR3 amino acids: CASSLDRGPYGYTF. The CDR3 nucleotides read TGTGCCAGCAGCCTTGACAGGGGTCCCTATGGCTACACCTTC.

The J gene is TRBJ2-7, the V gene TRBV18, with 8 bases that match TRBD2. The CDR3 covers 15 residues. The trim removed 0 bases at V and 7 bases at J, leaving 8 bases unmatched. Germline assignment: CDR1 KGHSH and CDR2 LQKENI. CDR3 sequence (DNA): TGTGCCAGCTCACCACCGACGGGAGGGCTAGGGGAGCAGTACTTC. It translates to CASSPPTGGLGEQYF.